These T cell receptor beta chains were read from a single sample in a study of CD8 T cells in ankylosing spondylitis. TCRdb re-derived calls from the 5' RACE reads in MiXCR, one entry per CDR3 protein. The profile covers approximately 250,000 distinct CDR3 sequences, with around 25% appearing a single time and over 0.55% taken by the ten largest. Input material: blood, either unsorted or a sorted T cell fraction (not recorded which). All receptors derive from a male donor with ankylosing spondylitis or in good health (not recorded which). Each CDR3 is given without its conserved first and last residue.

V: TRBV12-3/TRBV12-4
J: TRBJ1-5
CDR3: ASSLAGVHQPQH

V: TRBV11-1
J: TRBJ1-2
CDR3: ASSLGADRVYGYT

V: TRBV20-1
J: TRBJ1-2
CDR3: SARVRDRVNGYT

V: TRBV11-2
J: TRBJ2-3
CDR3: ASSPGLAGGTTGTDTQY

V: TRBV20-1
J: TRBJ2-3
CDR3: SVRRGGTQY

V: TRBV28
J: TRBJ2-1
CDR3: ASSLINREQF

V: TRBV5-1
J: TRBJ1-4
CDR3: VSSLGEKLF

V: TRBV5-1
J: TRBJ2-5
CDR3: ASSFILAGTQETQY

V: TRBV15
J: TRBJ1-1
CDR3: ATSRQGKAF

V: TRBV20-1
J: TRBJ2-3
CDR3: SARRGGETDTQY

V: TRBV7-2
J: TRBJ2-2
CDR3: ASSLEGGSNTGELF

V: TRBV10-3
J: TRBJ2-5
CDR3: AIRGGLTGRQTQY

V: TRBV20-1
J: TRBJ2-2
CDR3: SARDRSGGATKTGELF

V: TRBV12-3/TRBV12-4
J: TRBJ2-3
CDR3: ASSPRVLTDTQY

V: TRBV12-3/TRBV12-4
J: TRBJ1-1
CDR3: ASSLGRGTGF

V: TRBV29-1
J: TRBJ2-1
CDR3: SVAVGAVDGEQF

V: TRBV29-1
J: TRBJ2-3
CDR3: SVPGGGDTQY

V: TRBV10-3
J: TRBJ2-3
CDR3: AISDLAADTQY

V: TRBV20-1
J: TRBJ2-5
CDR3: SASTGYTKQETQY

V: TRBV20-1
J: TRBJ2-3
CDR3: SASTPRDGGSDTQY

V: TRBV20-1
J: TRBJ2-3
CDR3: SASSQTSGGRYRTDTQY

V: TRBV29-1
J: TRBJ1-5
CDR3: SVEGPNQPQH

V: TRBV5-1
J: TRBJ2-1
CDR3: ASSLDLNNEQF

V: TRBV5-1
J: TRBJ1-5
CDR3: ASSLQGNSNQPQH

V: TRBV5-1
J: TRBJ2-1
CDR3: ASSLWAGEGNEQF

V: TRBV20-1
J: TRBJ2-7
CDR3: SASRTSEDEQY